This T cell receptor (beta chain) was sequenced for a study of fetal regulatory T cell absence and autoimmunity. The CDR3 has 18 residues. Germline CDR1 reads SGDLS; CDR2 reads YYNGEE. The V segment lost 3 bases and the J segment 5 bases; nucleotides outside the gene matches: 16. The table came from immunoSEQ multiplex PCR; TCRdb's copy has only in-frame clones and leaves some out. The table shows about 50,000 clones, with roughly four fifths occurring only once. Input material: cord blood. The sequence was obtained from a newborn boy with IPEX syndrome. This sequence joins TRBV9 and TRBJ2-1; 8 positions match TRBD2. DNA for the CDR3: TGTGCCAGCAGCGCCCTCGAAATGTCGGGACTAGTCCACAATGAGCAGTTCTTC. This sequence encodes CASSALEMSGLVHNEQFF. The full variable domain, with the rest looked up from reference TRBV9 and TRBJ2-1, is DSGVTQTPKHLITATGQRVTLRCSPRSGDLSVYWYQQSLDQGLQFLIQYYNGEERAKGNILERFSAQQFPDLHSELNLSSLELGDSALYFCASSALEMSGLVHNEQFFGPGTRLTVL.